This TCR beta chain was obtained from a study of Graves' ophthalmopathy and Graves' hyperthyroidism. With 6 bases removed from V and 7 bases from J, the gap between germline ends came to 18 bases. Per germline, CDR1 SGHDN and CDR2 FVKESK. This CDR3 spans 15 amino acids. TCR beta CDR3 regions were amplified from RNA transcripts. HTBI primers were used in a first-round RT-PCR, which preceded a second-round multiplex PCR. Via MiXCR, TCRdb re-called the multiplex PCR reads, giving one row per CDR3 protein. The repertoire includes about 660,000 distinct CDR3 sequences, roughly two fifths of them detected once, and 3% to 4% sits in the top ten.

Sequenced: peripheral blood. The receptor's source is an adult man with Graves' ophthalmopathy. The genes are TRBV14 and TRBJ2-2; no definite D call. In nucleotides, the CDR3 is TGTGCCAGCAGTCCTCACCGATCGCTGGGCGGGGAGCTGTTTTTT. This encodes CASSPHRSLGGELFF.